The clone carrying this TCR beta chain has only one observation. Its antigen is not known. Generated by immunoSEQ multiplex PCR, the TCRdb table keeps only in-frame clones and is missing some. The data hold some 25,000 clones, with around 84% observed a single time. This sample is drawn from a study of ipilimumab plus nivolumab after autologous stem cell transplantation. The overall study: The DLBCL group included primary refractory and relapsed cases.

Checkpoint therapy with ipilimumab 1 mg/kg began 14 to 28 days after transplant. General study points: TCR repertoire, Treg phenotype and gut microbiota reportedly support more study of this approach.

CDR1 LNHDA and CDR2 SQIVND come from the germline V gene (reference sequence). After removal of 5 bases from V and 6 bases from J, the junction contained 8 bases not matched to a gene. This CDR3 has 15 residues. The chain employs TRBV19 and TRBJ1-4; 8 positions match TRBD1. The sequence was obtained from a male donor with diffuse large B-cell lymphoma. Source: PBMCs, taken in a trial of ipilimumab plus nivolumab as post-transplant consolidation. The DNA of the CDR3 is TGTGCCAGTAGTCTGGGCAGGGGGCACGATGAAAAACTGTTTTTT. The encoded protein is CASSLGRGHDEKLFF. Full variable domain (rest looked up from reference TRBV19 and TRBJ1-4): DGGITQSPKYLFRKEGQNVTLSCEQNLNHDAMYWYRQDPGQGLRLIYYSQIVNDFQKGDIAEGYSVSREKKESFPLTVTSAQKNPTAFYLCASSLGRGHDEKLFFGSGTQLSVL.